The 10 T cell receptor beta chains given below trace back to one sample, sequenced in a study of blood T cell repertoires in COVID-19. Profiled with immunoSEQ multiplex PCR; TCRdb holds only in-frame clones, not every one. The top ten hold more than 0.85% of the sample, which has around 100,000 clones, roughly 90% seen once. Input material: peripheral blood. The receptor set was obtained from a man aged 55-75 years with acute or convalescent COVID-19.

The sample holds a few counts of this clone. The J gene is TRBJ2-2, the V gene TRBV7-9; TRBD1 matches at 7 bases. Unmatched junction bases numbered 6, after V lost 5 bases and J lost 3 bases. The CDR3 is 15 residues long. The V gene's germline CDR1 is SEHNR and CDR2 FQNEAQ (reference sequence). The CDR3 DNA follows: TGTGCCAGCAGCGAATTGGGACAGTACACCGGGGAGCTGTTTTTT. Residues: CASSELGQYTGELFF.

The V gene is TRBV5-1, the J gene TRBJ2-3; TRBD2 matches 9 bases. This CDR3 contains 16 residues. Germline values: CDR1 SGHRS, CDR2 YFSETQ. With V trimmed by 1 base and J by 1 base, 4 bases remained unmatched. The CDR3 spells CASSLRLAGGTDTQYF. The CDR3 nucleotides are TGCGCCAGCAGCTTGAGATTAGCGGGGGGCACAGATACGCAGTATTTT.

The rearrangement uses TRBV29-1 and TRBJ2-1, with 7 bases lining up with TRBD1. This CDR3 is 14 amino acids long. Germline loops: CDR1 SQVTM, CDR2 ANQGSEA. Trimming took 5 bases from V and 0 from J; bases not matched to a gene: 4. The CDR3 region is CSVPTGSSYNEQFF. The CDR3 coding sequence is TGCAGCGTTCCGACAGGGAGCTCCTACAATGAGCAGTTCTTC.

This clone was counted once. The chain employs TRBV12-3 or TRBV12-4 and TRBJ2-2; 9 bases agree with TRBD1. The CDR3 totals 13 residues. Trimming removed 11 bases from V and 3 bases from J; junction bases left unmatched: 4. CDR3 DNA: TGTGCCGGGGGGACAGGGCACACCGGGGAGCTGTTTTTT. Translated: CAGGTGHTGELFF.

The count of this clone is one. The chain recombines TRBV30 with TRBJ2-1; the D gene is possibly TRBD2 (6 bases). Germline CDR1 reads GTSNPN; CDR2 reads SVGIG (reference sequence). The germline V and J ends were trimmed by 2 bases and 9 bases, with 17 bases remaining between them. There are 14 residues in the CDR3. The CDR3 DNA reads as TGTGCCTGGAGTAGTGGGGTGGGAGGATCTGAGCAGTTCTTC. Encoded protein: CAWSSGVGGSEQFF.

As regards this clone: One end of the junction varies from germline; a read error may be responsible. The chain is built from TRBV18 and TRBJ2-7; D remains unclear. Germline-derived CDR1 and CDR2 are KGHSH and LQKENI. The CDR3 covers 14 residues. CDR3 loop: CATSRVGSFYEQYF. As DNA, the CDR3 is TGTGCCACCTCAAGAGTCGGTTCCTTCTACGAGCAGTACTTC.

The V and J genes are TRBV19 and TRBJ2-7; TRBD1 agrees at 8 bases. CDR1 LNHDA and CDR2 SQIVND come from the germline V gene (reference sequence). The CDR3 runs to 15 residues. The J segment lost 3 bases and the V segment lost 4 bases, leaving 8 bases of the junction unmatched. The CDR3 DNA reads TGTGCCAGTAGTAAAATTGGACAGGGAGACTACGAGCAGTACTTC. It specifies CASSKIGQGDYEQYF.

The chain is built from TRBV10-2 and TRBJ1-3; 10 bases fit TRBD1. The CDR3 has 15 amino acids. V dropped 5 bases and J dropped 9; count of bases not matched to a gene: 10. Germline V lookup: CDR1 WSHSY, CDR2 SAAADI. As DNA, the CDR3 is TGCGCCAGCAGTTCCGGGACAGGGGAGTTTGGCACCATATATTTT. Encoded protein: CASSSGTGEFGTIYF.

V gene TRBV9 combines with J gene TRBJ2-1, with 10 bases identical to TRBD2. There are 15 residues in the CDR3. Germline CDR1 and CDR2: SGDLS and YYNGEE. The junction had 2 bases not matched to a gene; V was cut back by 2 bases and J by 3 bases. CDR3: CASSVSSGSYNEQFF. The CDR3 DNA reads TGTGCCAGCAGCGTTTCTAGCGGGAGCTACAATGAGCAGTTCTTC.

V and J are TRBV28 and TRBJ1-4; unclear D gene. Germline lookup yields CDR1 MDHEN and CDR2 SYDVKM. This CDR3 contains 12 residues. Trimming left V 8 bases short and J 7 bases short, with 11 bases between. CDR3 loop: CASRRFTEKLFF. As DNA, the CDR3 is TGTGCCAGCCGGAGGTTCACTGAAAAACTGTTTTTT.